This is a list of T cell receptor beta chains from one sample in a study of T cells in Graves' hyperthyroidism and ophthalmopathy. TCRdb used MiXCR to reprocess the multiplex PCR reads, holding one entry per CDR3 protein. The sample consists of a few hundred thousand distinct CDR3 sequences, 15% to 18% of them appearing once. The sequenced material came from blood. Source of these receptors: a woman aged 25 to 45 with Graves' hyperthyroidism. The CDR3 runs from the conserved cysteine through the conserved F or W. Fields, in order: J gene, D gene, V gene, clone size, CDR3 DNA, CDR3 protein. D genes are given only for firm matches. Size tells how often a clone was seen (once, few, many) or the class of an expanded clone, and some rows leave it out.

>TRBJ2-7|TRBD2|TRBV20-1|once
TGCAGTGTCCCGGGGACTAGCGACACTATCGAGCAGTACTTC
CSVPGTSDTIEQYF
>TRBJ2-1|TRBD2|TRBV11-1|many
TGTGCCAGCAGCCCGACTAGCTATGAGCAGTTCTTC
CASSPTSYEQFF
>TRBJ2-1|-|TRBV3-1|few
TGTGCCAGCAGCCAAGTCAGGTTTTTAGCCTACAATGAGCAGTTCTTC
CASSQVRFLAYNEQFF
>TRBJ2-1|TRBD2|TRBV20-1|-
TGCAGTGCTAGAGATCTTGCGGGGACTAGCGGGAGGGTGGATGAGCAGTTCTTC
CSARDLAGTSGRVDEQFF
>TRBJ2-3|TRBD2|TRBV20-1|many
TGCAGTGCCGCCATTAGCGGGAACACAGATACGCAGTATTTT
CSAAISGNTDTQYF
>TRBJ2-5|TRBD1|TRBV28|-
TGTGCCAGCAGCCAAGACAGGGATCGGGAGACCCAGTACTTC
CASSQDRDRETQYF
>TRBJ1-4|-|TRBV5-1|many
TGCGCCAGCAGCTTGGCCGTGGGTGAAAAACTGTTTTTT
CASSLAVGEKLFF
>TRBJ1-2|-|TRBV10-1|few
TGCGCCAGCACAGGACAGTTCAACTATGGCTACACCTTC
CASTGQFNYGYTF
>TRBJ1-2|-|TRBV20-1|-
TGCAGTGCTCCATCGGCAGCAATTATCTATGGCTACACCTTC
CSAPSAAIIYGYTF
>TRBJ1-2|TRBD1|TRBV29-1|-
TGCAGCACCCCCAGCGGGACAGGGGCAACCACTAACTATGGCTACACCTTC
CSTPSGTGATTNYGYTF
>TRBJ2-5|-|TRBV27|-
TGTGCCAGCAGTTTTGAGGGGTCACAAGAGACCCAGCACTTC
CASSFEGSQETQHF
>TRBJ1-5|-|TRBV20-1|-
TGCAGTGCTCTCGAATCCGGGGAACTAAATCAGCCCCAGCATTTT
CSALESGELNQPQHF
>TRBJ1-3|TRBD1|TRBV6-1|-
TGTGCCAGCAGACCGGACAGGGGCGCTGGAAACACCATATATTTT
CASRPDRGAGNTIYF
>TRBJ1-5|-|TRBV5-1|many
TGCGCCAGCAGCTTGAGCCAGAATCAGCCCCAGCATTTT
CASSLSQNQPQHF
>TRBJ2-3|TRBD2|TRBV20-1|many
TGCAGTGCTAGTTCTATAGCGGGAGATACGCAGTATTTT
CSASSIAGDTQYF
>TRBJ2-7|TRBD1|TRBV4-1|few
TGCGCCAGCAGCCCCCGACCTCTAACCCTAGGACAGGGGTACGACGAGCAGTACTTC
CASSPRPLTLGQGYDEQYF
>TRBJ2-3|-|TRBV14|-
TGTGCCAGCAGCCAGCGGACAATATATGGAGATACGCAGTATTTT
CASSQRTIYGDTQYF
>TRBJ2-1|TRBD2|TRBV20-1|-
TGCAGTGCTAGAGATGGGGGGAGGGCCAACAATGAGCAGTTCTTC
CSARDGGRANNEQFF
>TRBJ2-1|-|TRBV19|few
TGTGCCAGTAGCCCAAACAGGGTTAACAATGAGCAGTTCTTC
CASSPNRVNNEQFF
>TRBJ2-2|-|TRBV7-8|few
TGTGCCAGCAGCTTCAGGGCGAACACCGGGGAGCTGTTTTTT
CASSFRANTGELFF
>TRBJ2-2|-|TRBV7-3|-
TGTGCCAGCAGCCTCTGGGCCACCGGGGAGCTGTTTTTT
CASSLWATGELFF
>TRBJ1-4|-|TRBV5-1|many
TGCGCCAGCAGCTTGGCGGGTGAAAAACTGTTTTTT
CASSLAGEKLFF
>TRBJ1-1|-|TRBV5-4|few
TGTGCCAGCAGCCTCCCCCAGGACACTGAAGCTTTCTTT
CASSLPQDTEAFF
>TRBJ2-6|-|TRBV28|many
TGTGCCAGCAGTTTCGGGGATCACTCTGGGGCCAACGTCCTGACTTTC
CASSFGDHSGANVLTF
>TRBJ1-1|TRBD1|TRBV11-2|few
TGTGCCAGCAGCTTAGACAGGGGGCCTGAAGCTTTCTTT
CASSLDRGPEAFF
>TRBJ2-2|TRBD1|TRBV6-2/TRBV6-3|-
TGTGCCAGCAGTTACCGGACAGGGTCTGGAACCGGGGAGCTGTTTTTT
CASSYRTGSGTGELFF
>TRBJ2-7|TRBD2|TRBV3-1|many
TGTGCCAGCAGCGCCCGAAGCGGGATGTCCTACGAGCAGTACTTC
CASSARSGMSYEQYF
>TRBJ1-1|TRBD1|TRBV11-3|many
TGTGCCAGCAGCTTGAAGTGGGACAGCTTATCAAACACTGAAGCTTTCTTT
CASSLKWDSLSNTEAFF
>TRBJ2-6|-|TRBV9|few
TGTGCCAGCAGCGGAACCTTATATGGGGCCAACGTCCTGACTTTC
CASSGTLYGANVLTF
>TRBJ2-3|-|TRBV6-2/TRBV6-3|-
TGTGCCAGCAGTGAGTCGGACCTGGATACGCAGTATTTT
CASSESDLDTQYF
>TRBJ2-5|-|TRBV27|-
TGTGCCAGCAGTTCGGAGCGGGTAAAGACCCAGTACTTC
CASSSERVKTQYF
>TRBJ1-1|TRBD1|TRBV15|few
TGTGCCACCAGCAGAGATCGAGGCCGACAGGGTGAAGCTTTCTTT
CATSRDRGRQGEAFF
>TRBJ2-2|TRBD2|TRBV12-3/TRBV12-4|many
TGTGCCAGCAGTCTGGGGCGGGGGGACACCGGGGAGCTGTTTTTT
CASSLGRGDTGELFF
>TRBJ2-2|-|TRBV28|-
TGTGCCAGCAGTTTATCGCAGGGGTGGAACACCGGGGAGCTGTTTTTT
CASSLSQGWNTGELFF
>TRBJ2-2|TRBD1|TRBV12-3/TRBV12-4|few
TGTGCCAGCAGTTTTAGGGCAGGGGGCGGCATCACCGGGGAGCTGTTTTTT
CASSFRAGGGITGELFF
>TRBJ2-3|TRBD2|TRBV11-2|many
TGTGCCAGCAGATTACTAGCGGGTAGCACAGATACGCAGTATTTT
CASRLLAGSTDTQYF
>TRBJ2-7|TRBD1|TRBV10-3|few
TGTGCCATCAGTGGAGGGACAGACGAGCAGTACTTC
CAISGGTDEQYF
>TRBJ2-7|TRBD2|TRBV15|-
TGTGCCACCAGCAGAGAACGACCCGGCGGGAGCTACGAGCAGTACTTC
CATSRERPGGSYEQYF
>TRBJ1-5|TRBD1|TRBV13|-
TGTGCCAGCAGCAAAGGGACAGGGGACCAGCCCCAGCATTTT
CASSKGTGDQPQHF
>TRBJ1-2|-|TRBV20-1|-
TGCAGTGCTAGAGCCCCCGGGCAGGGGTACTATGGCTACACCTTC
CSARAPGQGYYGYTF
>TRBJ1-5|TRBD1|TRBV30|many
TGTGCCTGGAGCCCCGGGACAGGGGACCATCAGCCCCAGCATTTT
CAWSPGTGDHQPQHF
>TRBJ1-1|-|TRBV5-1|many
TGCGCCAGCAGCGCCCAGGGTAACACTGAAGCTTTCTTT
CASSAQGNTEAFF
>TRBJ2-7|-|TRBV3-1|many
TGTGCCAGCAGCCAAGATCCGAAAGGAAGCGACGAGCAGTACTTC
CASSQDPKGSDEQYF
>TRBJ2-7|-|TRBV12-3/TRBV12-4|-
TGTGCCAGCACCACATTCCCGGCGGAGCAGTACTTC
CASTTFPAEQYF
>TRBJ2-3|TRBD2|TRBV7-3|many
TGTGCCAGCAGCTTAAGTAGCGGGATGGCAGATACGCAGTATTTT
CASSLSSGMADTQYF
>TRBJ2-7|-|TRBV20-1|many
TGCAGTGCTAGAGATAGTGCGGCTTCGAGGGGAACCTACGAGCAGTACTTC
CSARDSAASRGTYEQYF
>TRBJ2-7|-|TRBV18|few
TGTGCCAGCTCACCACTCGACGGACACGGGGCGGGGGAGCAGTACTTC
CASSPLDGHGAGEQYF
>TRBJ1-2|-|TRBV7-2|many
TGTGCCAGCAGCCCTGACAGTAACTATGGCTACACCTTC
CASSPDSNYGYTF
>TRBJ2-7|-|TRBV20-1|many
TGCAGTGCTAGAGTAACAGATAACTCCTACGAGCAGTACTTC
CSARVTDNSYEQYF
>TRBJ2-7|-|TRBV5-5|many
TGTGCCAGCAGCTTGGAGCACACCTACGAGCAGTACTTC
CASSLEHTYEQYF
>TRBJ2-3|-|TRBV3-1|many
TGTGCCAGCAGCCAGGGCGGGAGCACAGATACGCAGTATTTT
CASSQGGSTDTQYF